This T cell receptor (beta chain) was recovered during a study of patients and donors after allogeneic stem cell transplantation. TCRdb reprocessed the RT-PCR reads via MiXCR and lists one record per CDR3 protein. Here the sample spans roughly 180,000 distinct CDR3 sequences, 40% to 45% being singletons. The CDR3 is made up of 15 amino acids. The V and J ends lost 6 bases and 8 bases, in that order; junction bases with no gene match: 15. The germline V gene has CDR1 DFQATT and CDR2 SNEGSKA (reference sequence). This chain connects TRBV20-1 to TRBJ2-1; 8 positions agree with TRBD2. This clonotype was obtained from a human donor who was either an allogeneic HSCT recipient or a stem cell or donor lymphocyte infusion donor (not recorded which). It is not recorded whose cells these are; they may come from a transplant donor. Sequencing was done on a sample of blood, either unsorted or a sorted T cell fraction (not recorded which). CDR3 loop: CSAVLSTSVVYEQFF. The DNA for the CDR3 is TGCAGTGCGGTGCTGTCGACTAGCGTAGTATATGAGCAGTTCTTC.